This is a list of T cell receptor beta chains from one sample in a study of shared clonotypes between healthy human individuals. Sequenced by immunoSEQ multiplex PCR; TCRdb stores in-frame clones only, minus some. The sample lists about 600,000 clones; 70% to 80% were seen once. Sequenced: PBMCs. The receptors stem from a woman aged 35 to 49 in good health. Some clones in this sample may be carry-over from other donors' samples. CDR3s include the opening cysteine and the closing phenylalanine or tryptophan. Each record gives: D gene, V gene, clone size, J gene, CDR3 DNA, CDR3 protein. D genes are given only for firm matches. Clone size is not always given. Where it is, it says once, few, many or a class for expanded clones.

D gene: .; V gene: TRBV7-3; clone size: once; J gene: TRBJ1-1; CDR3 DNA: TGTGCCAGCAGCTTAGGCCAGGCCACTGAAGCTTTCTTT; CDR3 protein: CASSLGQATEAFF
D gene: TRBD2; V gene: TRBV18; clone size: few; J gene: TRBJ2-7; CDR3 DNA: TGTGCCAGCTCACTCAGCGGGAGGAACTTGGAGCAGTACTTC; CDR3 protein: CASSLSGRNLEQYF
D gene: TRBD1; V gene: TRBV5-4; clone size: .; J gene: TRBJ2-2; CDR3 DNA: TGTGCCAGCAGCTCCCGGGACAGGGATCCGTACGGGGAGCTGTTTTTT; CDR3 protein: CASSSRDRDPYGELFF
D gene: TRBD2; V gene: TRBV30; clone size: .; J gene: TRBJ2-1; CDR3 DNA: TGTGCCTGGATGAGTAGACTAGCGCGAAATGAGCAGTTCTTC; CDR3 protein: CAWMSRLARNEQFF
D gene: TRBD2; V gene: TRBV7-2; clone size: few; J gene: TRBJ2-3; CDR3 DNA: TGTGCCAGCAGCTTAGGGTTTAGCGGGGCAGATACGCAGTATTTT; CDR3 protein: CASSLGFSGADTQYF
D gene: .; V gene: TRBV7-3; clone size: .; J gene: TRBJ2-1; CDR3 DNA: TGTGCCAGCAGCTCAGGGGGCTTCCCTACGCGGGAGGGCCTTTTGGGCAATGAGCAGTTCTTC; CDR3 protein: CASSSGGFPTREGLLGNEQFF
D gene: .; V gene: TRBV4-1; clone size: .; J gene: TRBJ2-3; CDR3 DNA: TGCGCCAGCAGCCAAGATGCTAGAGGGAGAACAGATACGCAGTATTTT; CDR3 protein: CASSQDARGRTDTQYF
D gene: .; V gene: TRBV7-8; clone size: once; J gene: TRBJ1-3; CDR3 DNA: TGTGCCAGCAGCACCCGGACTCGGGGCTTGTTAAACACCATATATTTT; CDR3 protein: CASSTRTRGLLNTIYF
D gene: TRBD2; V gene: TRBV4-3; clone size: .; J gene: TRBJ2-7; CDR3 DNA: TGCGCCAGCAGCCAAGATAGACTAGCGGAGAGCTCCTACGAGCAGTACTTC; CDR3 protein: CASSQDRLAESSYEQYF
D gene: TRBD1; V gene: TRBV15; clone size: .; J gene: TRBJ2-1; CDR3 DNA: TGTGCCAAACCGGGACAGAGACAATGTGAGCAGTTCTTC; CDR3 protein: CAKPGQRQCEQFF
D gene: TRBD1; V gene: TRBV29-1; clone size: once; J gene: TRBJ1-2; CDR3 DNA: TGCAGCGTTGAGGGGACAGGGCGGTACACTAACTATGGCTACACCTTC; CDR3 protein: CSVEGTGRYTNYGYTF
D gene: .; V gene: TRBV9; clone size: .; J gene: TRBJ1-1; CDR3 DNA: TGTGCCAGCAGCGTACACTGGACACTGAACACTGAAGCTTTCTTT; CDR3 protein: CASSVHWTLNTEAFF
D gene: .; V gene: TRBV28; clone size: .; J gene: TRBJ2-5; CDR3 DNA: TGTGCCAGCAACCCCGGAGGGTACCAAGAGACCCAGTACTTC; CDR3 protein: CASNPGGYQETQYF
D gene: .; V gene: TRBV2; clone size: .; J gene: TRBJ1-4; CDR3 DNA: TGTGCCAGCATACGGACAACCTCCCCTAATGAAAAACTGTTTTTT; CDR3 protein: CASIRTTSPNEKLFF
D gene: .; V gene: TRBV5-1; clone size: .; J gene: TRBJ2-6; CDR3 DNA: TGCGCCAGCAGCTTGCCCGACCTCTCTGGGGCCAACGTCCTGACTTTC; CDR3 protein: CASSLPDLSGANVLTF
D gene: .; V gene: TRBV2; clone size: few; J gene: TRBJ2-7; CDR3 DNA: TGTGCCAGCAGGTTGTCCCCCGGGTCCTACGAGCAGTACTTC; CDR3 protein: CASRLSPGSYEQYF
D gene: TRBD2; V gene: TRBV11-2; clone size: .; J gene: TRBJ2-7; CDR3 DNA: TGTGCCAGCAGCCTAATGACAGCGGGAGTAATCGAGCAGTACTTC; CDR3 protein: CASSLMTAGVIEQYF
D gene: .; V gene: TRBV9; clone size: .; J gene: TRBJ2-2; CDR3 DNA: TGTGCCAGCAGCCGATCCACCGGGGAGCTGTTTTTT; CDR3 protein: CASSRSTGELFF